This TCR beta chain came from a study of control samples from healthy donors and cancer patients. This clone was picked up one time. Generated by immunoSEQ multiplex PCR, the TCRdb table keeps only in-frame clones and is missing some. Of about 96,000 clones in the sample, roughly 93% are singletons; the top ten hold around 8.5%. The sequencing input was blood. This receptor was obtained from a man aged 18 to 29 in good health.

In DNA form, the CDR3 reads TGTGCCAGTAGTCCCTGGCAGAGCTCTGGGGCCAACGTCCTGACTTTC. It specifies CASSPWQSSGANVLTF. This sequence joins TRBV19 and TRBJ2-6; D not resolved. Between the trimmed V and J ends, which lost 5 bases and 0 bases, there was a span of 11 bases. CDR1 is LNHDA and CDR2 is SQIVND in the germline V gene (reference sequence). This CDR3 is built from 16 residues.